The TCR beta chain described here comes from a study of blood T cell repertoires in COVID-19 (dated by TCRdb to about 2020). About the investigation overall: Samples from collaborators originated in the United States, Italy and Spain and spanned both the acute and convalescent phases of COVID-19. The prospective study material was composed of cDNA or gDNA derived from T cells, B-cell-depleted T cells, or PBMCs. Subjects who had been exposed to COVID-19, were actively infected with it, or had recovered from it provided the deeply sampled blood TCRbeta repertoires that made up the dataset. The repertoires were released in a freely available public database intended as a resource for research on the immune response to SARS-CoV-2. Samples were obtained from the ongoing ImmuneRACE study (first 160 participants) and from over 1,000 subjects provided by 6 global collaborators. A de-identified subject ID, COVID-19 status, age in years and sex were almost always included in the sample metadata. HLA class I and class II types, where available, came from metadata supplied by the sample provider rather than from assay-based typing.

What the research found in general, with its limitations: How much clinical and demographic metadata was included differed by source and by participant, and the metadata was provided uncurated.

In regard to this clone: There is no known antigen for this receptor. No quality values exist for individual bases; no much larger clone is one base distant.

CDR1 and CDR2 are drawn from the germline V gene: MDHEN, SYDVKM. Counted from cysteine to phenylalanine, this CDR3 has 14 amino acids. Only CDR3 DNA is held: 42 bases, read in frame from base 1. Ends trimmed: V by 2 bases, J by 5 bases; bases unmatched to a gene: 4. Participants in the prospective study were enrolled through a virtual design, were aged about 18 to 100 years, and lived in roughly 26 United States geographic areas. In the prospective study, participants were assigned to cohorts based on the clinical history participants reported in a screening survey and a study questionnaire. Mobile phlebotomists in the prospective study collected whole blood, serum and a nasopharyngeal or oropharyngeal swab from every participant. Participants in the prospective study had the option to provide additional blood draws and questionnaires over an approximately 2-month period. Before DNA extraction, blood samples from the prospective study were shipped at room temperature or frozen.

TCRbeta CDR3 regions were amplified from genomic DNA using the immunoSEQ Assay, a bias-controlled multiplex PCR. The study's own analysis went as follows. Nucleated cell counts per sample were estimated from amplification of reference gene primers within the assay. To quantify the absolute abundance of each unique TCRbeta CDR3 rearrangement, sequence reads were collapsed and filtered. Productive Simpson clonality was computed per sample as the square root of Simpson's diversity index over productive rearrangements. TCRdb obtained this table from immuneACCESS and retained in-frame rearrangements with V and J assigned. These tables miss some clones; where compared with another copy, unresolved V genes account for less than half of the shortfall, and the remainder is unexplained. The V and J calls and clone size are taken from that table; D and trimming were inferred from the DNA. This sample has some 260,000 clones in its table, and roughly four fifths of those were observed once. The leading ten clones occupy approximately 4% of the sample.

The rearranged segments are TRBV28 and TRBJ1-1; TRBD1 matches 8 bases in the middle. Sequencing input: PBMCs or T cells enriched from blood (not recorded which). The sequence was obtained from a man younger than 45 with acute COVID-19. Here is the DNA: TGTGCCAGCAGTTTAATGGACAGGGATACTGAAGCTTTCTTT. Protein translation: CASSLMDRDTEAFF.